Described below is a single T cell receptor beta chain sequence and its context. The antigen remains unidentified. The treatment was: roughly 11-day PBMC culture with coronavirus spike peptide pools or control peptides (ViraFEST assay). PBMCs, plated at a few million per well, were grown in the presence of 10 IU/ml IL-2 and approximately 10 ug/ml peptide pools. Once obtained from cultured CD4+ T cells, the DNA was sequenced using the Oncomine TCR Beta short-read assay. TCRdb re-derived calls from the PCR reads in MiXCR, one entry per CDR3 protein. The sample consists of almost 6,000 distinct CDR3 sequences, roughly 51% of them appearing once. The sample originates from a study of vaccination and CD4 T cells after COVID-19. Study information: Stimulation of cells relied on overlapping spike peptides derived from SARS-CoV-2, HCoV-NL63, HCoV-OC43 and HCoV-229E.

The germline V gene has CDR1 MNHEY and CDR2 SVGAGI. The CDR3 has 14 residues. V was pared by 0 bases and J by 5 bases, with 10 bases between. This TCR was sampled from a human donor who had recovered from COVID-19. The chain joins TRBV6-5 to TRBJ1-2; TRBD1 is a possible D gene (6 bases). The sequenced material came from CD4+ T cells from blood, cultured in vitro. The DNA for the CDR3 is TGTGCCAGCAGTTACTCGACCGGACAGTATGGCTACACCTTC. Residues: CASSYSTGQYGYTF.